The TCR beta chain under discussion was sequenced for a study of T cell repertoires in cytomegalovirus infection. This clonotype was seen many times. Antigen: not known. TCRdb re-derived calls from the reads in MiXCR, one entry per CDR3 protein. Seen here are about 320,000 distinct CDR3 sequences, around a tenth observed once, and the top ten hold 4.3%. This CDR3 spans 15 amino acids. The germline gives CDR1 SGHTA, CDR2 FQGNSA. Between the trimmed V and J ends, which lost 5 bases and 4 bases, there was a span of 17 bases. Points from the study as a whole: Individuals carrying CMV plus the relevant HLA were identified by cumulative frequency of public TCR beta families.

The sequence derives from a human donor in good health (CMV status not recorded). Some clones in this sample may be carry-over from other donors' samples. Sequenced sample: PBMCs. This chain joins TRBV7-2 and TRBJ1-1; D might be TRBD1 (6 bases). CDR3 in DNA: TGTGCCAGCAGCGAACAGGGAGGTTTGGGCACTGAAGCTTTCTTT. As protein: CASSEQGGLGTEAFF.